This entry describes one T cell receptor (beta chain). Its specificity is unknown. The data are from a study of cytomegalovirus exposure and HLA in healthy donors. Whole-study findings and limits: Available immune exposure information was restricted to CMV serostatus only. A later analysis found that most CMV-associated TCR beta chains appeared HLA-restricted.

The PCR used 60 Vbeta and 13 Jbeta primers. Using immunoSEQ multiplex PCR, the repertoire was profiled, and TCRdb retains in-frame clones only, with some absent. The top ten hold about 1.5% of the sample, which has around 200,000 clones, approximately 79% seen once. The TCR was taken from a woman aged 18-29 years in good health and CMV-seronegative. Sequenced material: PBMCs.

The CDR3 DNA reads TGTGCCAGCAGCTCGGTTGACAATGAGCAGTTCTTC. Translation: CASSSVDNEQFF. V gene TRBV7-8 combines with J gene TRBJ2-1; D not certain. The ends were cut back, 4 bases at V and 5 bases at J, with 6 bases in the middle. The CDR3 spans 12 residues. The germline gives CDR1 SGHVS, CDR2 FQNEAQ.